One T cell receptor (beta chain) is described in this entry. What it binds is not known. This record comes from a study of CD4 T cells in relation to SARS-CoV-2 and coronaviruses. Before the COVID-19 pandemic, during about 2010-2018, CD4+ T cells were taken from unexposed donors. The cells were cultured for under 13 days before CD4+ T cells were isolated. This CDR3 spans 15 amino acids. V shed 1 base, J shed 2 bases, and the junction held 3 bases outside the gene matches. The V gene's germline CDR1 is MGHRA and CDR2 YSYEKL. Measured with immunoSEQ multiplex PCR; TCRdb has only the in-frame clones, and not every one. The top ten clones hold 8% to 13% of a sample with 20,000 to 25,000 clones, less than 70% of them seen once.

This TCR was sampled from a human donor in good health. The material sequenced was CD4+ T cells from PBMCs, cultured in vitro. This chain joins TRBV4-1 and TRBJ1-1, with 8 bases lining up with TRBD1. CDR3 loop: CASSQGDRINTEAFF. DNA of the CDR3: TGCGCCAGCAGCCAAGGGGACAGGATAAACACTGAAGCTTTCTTT.